This T cell receptor (beta chain) was documented in a study of blood T cell repertoires in COVID-19. Study context: Acute and convalescent COVID-19 samples came from the United States, Italy and Spain. T cells, B-cell-depleted T cells, or PBMCs provided the cDNA or gDNA that served as material.

Measured with immunoSEQ multiplex PCR; TCRdb has only the in-frame clones, and not every one. The sample includes a few hundred thousand clones, approximately 83% of them seen just once. The study assigned cohorts using participant-reported clinical history. Germline V gene data show CDR1 as LNHDA and CDR2 as SQIVND (reference sequence). The CDR3 has 15 amino acids. Deletions cut 5 bases from V and 2 bases from J, with 16 bases between. This TCR was sampled from a woman aged 55-70 years who had recovered from COVID-19. The specimen sequenced was PBMCs or T cells enriched from blood (not recorded which). V gene TRBV19 combines with J gene TRBJ2-7; D is unresolved. CDR3 sequence (DNA): TGTGCCAGTAGTTTCAAAACGACGGGTGCCTACGAGCAGTACTTC. Translated: CASSFKTTGAYEQYF.